These 30 T cell receptor beta chains were sequenced from one sample in a study of T cell responses to AZD1222 COVID-19 vaccine. Clones were sequenced by immunoSEQ multiplex PCR, and TCRdb holds only the in-frame ones, with some missing. The sample table includes more than 110,000 clones. The source material was peripheral blood. These receptors all stem from an adult in good health.

The rearrangement joins TRBV10-3 to TRBJ1-1, with a tentative D call TRBD1 (5 bases). This CDR3 spans 13 amino acids. Germline V gene sequence: CDR1 ENHRY, CDR2 SYGVKD. The V end was cut by 7 bases, the J end by 3 bases, with 12 bases between. DNA for the CDR3: TGTGCCATCACCCCCTCGGGGGACACTGAAGCTTTCTTT. This gives the protein CAITPSGDTEAFF.

The chain recombines TRBV5-1 with TRBJ1-1; no definite D call. The CDR3 extends over 13 amino acids. Trimming took off 7 bases at V and 0 bases at J, with 10 bases between the two ends. Germline assignment: CDR1 SGHRS and CDR2 YFSETQ. The CDR3 loop is CASSKGLNTEAFF. The CDR3, as DNA: TGCGCCAGCTCAAAAGGATTGAACACTGAAGCTTTCTTT.

This chain links TRBV27 with TRBJ1-6; 11 nucleotides agree with TRBD1. This CDR3 is built from 17 residues. The germline V gene has CDR1 MNHEY and CDR2 SMNVEV (reference sequence). V gave up 7 bases and J gave up 5 bases; unmatched junction bases: 10. The CDR3 DNA is TGTGCCAGCAACCCCGGGACAGGGGGTACCCATAATTCACCCCTCCACTTT. Its translation: CASNPGTGGTHNSPLHF.

The rearrangement uses TRBV3-1 (or the pseudogene TRBV3-2) and TRBJ1-5, with 10 bases that match TRBD1. The CDR3 runs 18 residues. The germline gives CDR1 LGHDT, CDR2 YNNKEL (reference sequence). J was trimmed by 2 bases and V by 3 bases; bases with no gene match: 10. CDR3 residues: CASSQDGQGVVRNQPQHF. The CDR3, as DNA: TGTGCCAGCAGCCAGGATGGACAGGGGGTGGTTCGCAATCAGCCCCAGCATTTT.

V gene TRBV9 combines with J gene TRBJ2-1; perhaps TRBD1 as D (5 bases). Trimming took 2 bases from V and 2 from J, leaving 11 bases between them. CDR1 and CDR2 (germline): SGDLS, YYNGEE. This CDR3 has 15 residues. In DNA, the CDR3 is TGTGCCAGCAGCGTCACCTGGGGCACCTACAATGAGCAGTTCTTC. It specifies CASSVTWGTYNEQFF.

This sequence joins TRBV28 and TRBJ2-1, with D maybe TRBD1 (6 bases). The CDR3 extends over 15 amino acids. Germline CDR1 MDHEN, CDR2 SYDVKM. V dropped 4 bases and J dropped 12 bases, with 22 bases sitting between them. This chain's CDR3 is CASSSWTADVIRQFF. CDR3 nucleotides: TGTGCCAGCAGTTCCTGGACAGCCGACGTGATTCGGCAGTTCTTC.

The chain uses TRBV6-2 or TRBV6-3 and TRBJ1-5; 9 bases are shared with TRBD1. The CDR3 extends over 15 amino acids. The V segment lost 5 bases and the J segment 1 base; nucleotides outside the gene matches: 3. The germline gives CDR1 MNHEY, CDR2 SVGEGT. Here the CDR3 reads CASSTGTGSNQPQHF. CDR3 bases: TGTGCCAGCAGTACCGGGACAGGGAGCAATCAGCCCCAGCATTTT.

CDR3 in DNA: TGTGCCAGCAGCCGGGACATTAACTATGGCTACACCTTC. Encoded protein: CASSRDINYGYTF. This chain links TRBV7-8 with TRBJ1-2, with D possibly matching TRBD1 (6 bases). The CDR3 is 13 residues long. The V gene lost 5 bases and the J gene lost 1 base, with 8 bases spanning the gap. CDR1 and CDR2 (germline): SGHVS, FQNEAQ.

This sequence joins TRBV19 and TRBJ1-1; 8 nucleotides agree with TRBD1. CDR1 and CDR2 (germline): LNHDA, SQIVND (reference sequence). The trim removed 4 bases at V and 4 bases at J, leaving 2 bases unmatched. This CDR3 comprises 13 residues. Here the CDR3 reads CASSNTGGTEAFF. The CDR3 nucleotides read TGTGCCAGTAGTAACACAGGGGGCACTGAAGCTTTCTTT.

This sequence joins TRBV7-3 and TRBJ1-1; D is ambiguous. The V and J ends lost 3 bases and 0 bases respectively, with 8 bases between them. The CDR3 length is 14 residues. Germline V gene lookup returns CDR1 SGHTA and CDR2 FQGTGA. The CDR3 protein is CASSLRGMNTEAFF. For the CDR3, the DNA is TGTGCCAGCAGCTTGAGAGGAATGAACACTGAAGCTTTCTTT.

The chain carries TRBV5-1 and TRBJ2-6; D is undetermined. In germline, CDR1 is SGHRS, CDR2 YFSETQ. The CDR3 has 15 residues. The V gene lost 0 bases and the J gene lost 4 bases, with 8 bases spanning the gap. Written as DNA, the CDR3 is TGCGCCAGCAGCTTGGCGGTGAGGGGGGCCAACGTCCTGACTTTC. This gives the protein CASSLAVRGANVLTF.

CDR3 in amino acids: CASTDEGGAGNTIYF. The CDR3 DNA follows: TGTGCCAGCACCGACGAGGGGGGAGCTGGAAACACCATATATTTT. V and J are TRBV6-5 and TRBJ1-3; maybe TRBD1 (6 bases). The CDR3 contains 15 residues. V was trimmed by 7 bases and J by 2 bases, leaving 15 bases between them. In germline, CDR1 is MNHEY, CDR2 SVGAGI.

CDR3 DNA sequence: TGTGCCAGCAGCTTAACGTTAGCCGGCGGGGAGCTGTTTTTT. This encodes CASSLTLAGGELFF. V and J are TRBV7-3 and TRBJ2-2; D is ambiguous. From germline, CDR1 is SGHTA and CDR2 FQGTGA. V was clipped by 0 bases and J by 7 bases, with 9 bases between them. The length of the CDR3 is 14 residues.

CDR3 nucleotides: TGTGCTAGTGGTTTTGGGGGGGCGGTCTACAATGAGCAGTTCTTC. This translates into CASGFGGAVYNEQFF. The V gene is TRBV12-5, the J gene TRBJ2-1; D possibly corresponds to TRBD2 (7 bases). Per germline, CDR1 LGHNT and CDR2 FRNRAP. The CDR3 is 15 residues long. V was pared by 3 bases and J by 3 bases, with 12 bases between.

V gene TRBV6-1 combines with J gene TRBJ1-2; D possibly corresponds to TRBD1 (5 bases). The V end lost 3 bases, the J end lost 2 bases, and 16 bases lay between the germline ends. Germline assignment: CDR1 MNHNS and CDR2 SASEGT. The CDR3 sequence is 16 residues long. CDR3 coding DNA: TGTGCCAGCAGTGACGGCAGGGCAAGAAGGAACTATGGCTACACCTTC. The encoded protein is CASSDGRARRNYGYTF.

The V call is TRBV7-2, the J call TRBJ1-1, with D unclear. Germline V CDR1 and CDR2: SGHTA, FQGNSA. The CDR3 sequence is 11 residues long. Between the trimmed V and J ends, which lost 1 base and 11 bases, there was a span of 8 bases. In DNA form, the CDR3 reads TGTGCCAGCAGCTTAGGAGGGCCTGCTTTCTTT. This sequence encodes CASSLGGPAFF.

The rearrangement uses TRBV11-3 and TRBJ2-7; perhaps TRBD2 as D (5 bases). Between the trimmed V and J ends, which lost 0 bases and 3 bases, there was a span of 12 bases. Germline values: CDR1 SGHNT, CDR2 YENEEA. The CDR3 length is 15 residues. CDR3 in amino acids: CASSLEIARGYEQYF. The CDR3 DNA reads TGTGCCAGCAGCTTAGAAATAGCACGGGGCTACGAGCAGTACTTC.

The rearrangement joins TRBV18 to TRBJ1-5; D is uncertain. The CDR3 covers 15 residues. Germline V gene lookup returns CDR1 KGHSH and CDR2 LQKENI. The V and J ends lost 5 bases and 7 bases respectively, with 18 bases between them. Here the CDR3 reads CASSSTGQKGQPQHF. The CDR3 DNA reads TGTGCCAGCTCATCGACCGGGCAGAAAGGACAGCCCCAGCATTTT.

The rearrangement links TRBV6-5 to TRBJ1-3; 8 bases align to TRBD1. Germline V lookup: CDR1 MNHEY, CDR2 SVGAGI. With 4 bases clipped from V and 4 bases from J, the junction kept 6 bases outside the gene matches. CDR3 length: 15 amino acids. The CDR3 sequence: CASSSDREGGNTIYF. For the CDR3, the DNA is TGTGCCAGCAGTTCGGACAGGGAAGGGGGAAACACCATATATTTT.

The chain recombines TRBV28 with TRBJ1-3; D not resolved. Trimming removed 7 bases from V and 8 bases from J, with 12 bases in between. CDR1 and CDR2 from the germline V gene are MDHEN and SYDVKM. This CDR3 region has 12 residues. Here the CDR3 reads CASTLNYDTIYF. Here the CDR3 DNA reads TGTGCCAGCACCCTCAACTATGACACCATATATTTT.

The J gene is TRBJ2-3, the V gene TRBV14, with TRBD2 identical over 13 bases. Germline V lookup: CDR1 SGHDN, CDR2 FVKESK. J lost 5 bases, V lost 4 bases, and 9 bases had no gene match. The length of the CDR3 is 17 residues. In nucleotides, the CDR3 is TGTGCCAGCAGCCTACTAGCGGGGGGGTACGCCGGAGATACGCAGTATTTT. It is translated as CASSLLAGGYAGDTQYF.

This chain links TRBV29-1 with TRBJ2-1; 8 bases fit TRBD1. This CDR3 is built from 16 residues. CDR1 and CDR2 (germline): SQVTM, ANQGSEA. The trim removed 7 bases at V and 4 bases at J, leaving 15 bases unmatched. CDR3 in amino acids: CSGRKITGGSYNEQFF. CDR3 in DNA: TGCAGCGGTAGAAAAATTACAGGGGGGTCTTACAATGAGCAGTTCTTC.

This chain uses TRBV21-1 with TRBJ1-1; the table's D gene call, TRBD1, was not cross checked with the DNA. TRBV21-1 is reported as a pseudogene. This CDR3 spans 17 amino acids. The CDR3 bases are TGTGCCAGCAGCAGACTGAGGTTTAGGGGTTTGGGGACTGAAGCTTTCTTT. Amino acid sequence: CASSRLRFRGLGTEAFF.

The V and J genes are TRBV6-6 and TRBJ1-2; D perhaps matches TRBD1 (6 bases). V lost 5 bases to trimming and J lost 4 bases, with 20 bases between them. Germline CDR1 reads MNHNY; CDR2 reads SVGAGI (reference sequence). This CDR3 has 16 residues. CDR3 bases: TGTGCCAGCAGTCGAACAGGGACCGCGCGCGGCTATGGCTACACCTTC. Translated, it gives CASSRTGTARGYGYTF.

This chain joins TRBV5-1 and TRBJ2-1; no clear D. The CDR3 has 13 residues. Germline V lookup: CDR1 SGHRS, CDR2 YFSETQ. V lost 0 bases, J lost 6 bases, and 7 bases lay in between. CDR3 protein: CASSLVQVNEQFF. DNA of the CDR3: TGCGCCAGCAGCTTGGTTCAGGTCAATGAGCAGTTCTTC.

CDR3 nucleotides: TGTGCCAGTAGTCTAAGACAGGGAAACACCGGGGAGCTGTTTTTT. Translated, it gives CASSLRQGNTGELFF. The V gene is TRBV19, the J gene TRBJ2-2; 7 bases match TRBD1. The CDR3 extends over 15 amino acids. Trimming removed 5 bases from V and 2 bases from J; junction bases left unmatched: 5. The V gene's germline CDR1 is LNHDA and CDR2 SQIVND (reference sequence). The full variable domain, its missing parts supplied by reference TRBV19 and TRBJ2-2, is DGGITQSPKYLFRKEGQNVTLSCEQNLNHDAMYWYRQDPGQGLRLIYYSQIVNDFQKGDIAEGYSVSREKKESFPLTVTSAQKNPTAFYLCASSLRQGNTGELFFGEGSRLTVL.

The chain carries TRBV4-1 and TRBJ2-5; 8 bases are shared with TRBD1. The CDR3 spans 15 residues. Per the germline V gene, CDR1 is MGHRA and CDR2 is YSYEKL. The trim removed 5 bases at V and 2 bases at J, leaving 7 bases unmatched. CDR3 DNA: TGCGCCAGCAGCAACCGGGACAGGCTGCAAGAGACCCAGTACTTC. Protein: CASSNRDRLQETQYF.

The chain is built from TRBV4-1 and TRBJ2-5; D is tentatively TRBD1 or TRBD2 (5 bases each). Germline V gene data show CDR1 as MGHRA and CDR2 as YSYEKL. The CDR3 is 16 residues long. V was pared by 4 bases and J by 0 bases, with 15 bases between. The CDR3: CASSRNSGTHQETQYF. The CDR3 coding sequence is TGCGCCAGCAGCCGTAACTCCGGGACGCACCAAGAGACCCAGTACTTC.

Concerning this clone: Other DNA sequences of this sample code for an identical CDR3. V usage is TRBV19 and J usage is TRBJ1-2; D gene uncertain. Trimming removed 3 bases from V and 11 bases from J, with 19 bases in between. CDR3 length equals 14 residues. CDR1 LNHDA and CDR2 SQIVND come from the germline V gene (reference sequence). The CDR3 reads CASSMPPRQPSYTF. DNA for the CDR3: TGTGCCAGTAGTATGCCCCCGAGGCAGCCCAGTTACACCTTC. The full variable domain, rest sourced from reference TRBV19 and TRBJ1-2, is DGGITQSPKYLFRKEGQNVTLSCEQNLNHDAMYWYRQDPGQGLRLIYYSQIVNDFQKGDIAEGYSVSREKKESFPLTVTSAQKNPTAFYLCASSMPPRQPSYTFGSGTRLTVV.

The chain couples TRBV5-4 to TRBJ2-2, with 7 bases that match TRBD1. Per germline, CDR1 SGHNT and CDR2 YYREEE (reference sequence). The CDR3 is 14 residues long. The junction had 3 bases not matched to a gene; V was cut back by 0 bases and J by 7 bases. Here the CDR3 reads CASSLANRGGELFF. CDR3 coding DNA: TGTGCCAGCAGCTTGGCCAACAGGGGCGGGGAGCTGTTTTTT.